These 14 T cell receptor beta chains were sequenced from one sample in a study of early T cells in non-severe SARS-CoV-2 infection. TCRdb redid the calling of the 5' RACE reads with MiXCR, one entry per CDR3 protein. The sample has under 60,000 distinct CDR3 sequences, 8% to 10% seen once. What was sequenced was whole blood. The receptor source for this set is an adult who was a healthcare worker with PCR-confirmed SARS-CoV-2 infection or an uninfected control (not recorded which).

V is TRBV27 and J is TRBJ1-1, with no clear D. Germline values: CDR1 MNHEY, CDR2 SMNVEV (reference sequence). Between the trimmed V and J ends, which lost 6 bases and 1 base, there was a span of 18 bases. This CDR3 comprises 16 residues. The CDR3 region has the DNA TGTGCCAGCAGCACTACGCGCCTTACGAGGAACACTGAAGCTTTCTTT. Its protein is CASSTTRLTRNTEAFF.

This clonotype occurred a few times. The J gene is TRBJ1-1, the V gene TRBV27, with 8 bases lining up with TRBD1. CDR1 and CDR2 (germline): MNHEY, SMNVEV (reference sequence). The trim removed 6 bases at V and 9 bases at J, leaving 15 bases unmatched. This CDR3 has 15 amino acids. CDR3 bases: TGTGCCAGCAGCCTAAACACCCCGGGACAGGATAAAGCTTTCTTT. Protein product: CASSLNTPGQDKAFF.

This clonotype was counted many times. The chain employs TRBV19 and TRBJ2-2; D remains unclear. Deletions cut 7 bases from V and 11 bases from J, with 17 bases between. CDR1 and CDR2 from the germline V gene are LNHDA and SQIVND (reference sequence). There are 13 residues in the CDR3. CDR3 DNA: TGTGCCAGTACAGTTGGACCAGCTGTTGAGCTGTTTTTT. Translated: CASTVGPAVELFF.

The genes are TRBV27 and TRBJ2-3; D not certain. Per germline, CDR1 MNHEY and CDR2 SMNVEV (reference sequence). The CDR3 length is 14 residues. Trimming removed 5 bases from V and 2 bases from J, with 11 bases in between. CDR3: CASSVVGPTDTQYF. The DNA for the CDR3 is TGTGCCAGCAGTGTAGTGGGCCCCACAGATACGCAGTATTTT.

The CDR3 DNA sequence: TGTGCCAGCTCACCACAAGTGGGCAGGGACGAGACCCAGTACTTC. Encoded protein: CASSPQVGRDETQYF. This chain links TRBV18 with TRBJ2-5; D may be TRBD1 or TRBD2 (5 bases each). V shed 1 base and J shed 5 bases, with 14 bases lying between them. The CDR3 contains 15 residues. The germline V gene encodes CDR1 KGHSH and CDR2 LQKENI.

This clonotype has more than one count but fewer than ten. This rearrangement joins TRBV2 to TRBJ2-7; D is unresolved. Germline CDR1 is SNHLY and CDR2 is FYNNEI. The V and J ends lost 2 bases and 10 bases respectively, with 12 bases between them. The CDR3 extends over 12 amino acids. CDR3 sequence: CASSERSLLQYF. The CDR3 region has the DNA TGTGCCAGCAGTGAACGCAGTCTCCTTCAGTACTTC.

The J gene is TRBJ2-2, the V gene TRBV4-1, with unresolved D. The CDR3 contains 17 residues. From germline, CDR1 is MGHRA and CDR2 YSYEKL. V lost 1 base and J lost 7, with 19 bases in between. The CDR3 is CASSQGGRVRNGGELFF. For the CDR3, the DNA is TGCGCCAGCAGCCAAGGGGGTCGAGTACGGAACGGCGGGGAGCTGTTTTTT.

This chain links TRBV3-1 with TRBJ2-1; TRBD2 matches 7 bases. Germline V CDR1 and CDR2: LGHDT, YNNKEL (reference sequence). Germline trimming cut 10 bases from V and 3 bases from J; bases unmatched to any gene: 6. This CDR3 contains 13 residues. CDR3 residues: CATRDYNYNEQFF. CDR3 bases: TGTGCCACCAGGGACTATAACTACAATGAGCAGTTCTTC.

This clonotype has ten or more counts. This CDR3 is CASSAQGYEQYF. CDR3 in DNA: TGTGCCAGCAGTGCACAGGGGTACGAGCAGTACTTC. The chain combines TRBV6-1 with TRBJ2-7; 7 positions match TRBD1. Per the germline V gene, CDR1 is MNHNS and CDR2 is SASEGT. V lost 4 bases and J lost 4; bases outside the gene matches: 1. This CDR3 comprises 12 residues.

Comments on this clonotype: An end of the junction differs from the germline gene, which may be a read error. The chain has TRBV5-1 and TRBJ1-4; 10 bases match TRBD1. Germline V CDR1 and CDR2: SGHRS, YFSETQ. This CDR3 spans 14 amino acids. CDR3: CASSQDRGNGKLFF. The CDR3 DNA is TGCGCCAGCAGCCAGGACAGGGGGAATGGAAAACTGTTTTTT.

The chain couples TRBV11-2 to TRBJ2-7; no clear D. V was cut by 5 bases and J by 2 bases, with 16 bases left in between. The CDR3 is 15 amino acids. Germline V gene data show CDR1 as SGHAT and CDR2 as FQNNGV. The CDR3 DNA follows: TGTGCCAGCAGCGGCTGGACCGCAACCACCTACGAGCAGTACTTC. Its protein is CASSGWTATTYEQYF.

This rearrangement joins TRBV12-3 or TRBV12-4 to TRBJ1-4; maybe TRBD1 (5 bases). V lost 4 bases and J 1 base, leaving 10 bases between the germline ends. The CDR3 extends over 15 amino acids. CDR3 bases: TGTGCCAGCAGTTCCGGGACGGGAACTAATGAAAAACTGTTTTTT. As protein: CASSSGTGTNEKLFF.

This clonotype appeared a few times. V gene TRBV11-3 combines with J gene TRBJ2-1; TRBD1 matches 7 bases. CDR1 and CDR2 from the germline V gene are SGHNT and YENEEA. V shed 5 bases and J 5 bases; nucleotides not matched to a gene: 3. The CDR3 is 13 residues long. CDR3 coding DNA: TGTGCCAGCAGCAAGGGACAGAACAATGAGCAGTTCTTC. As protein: CASSKGQNNEQFF.

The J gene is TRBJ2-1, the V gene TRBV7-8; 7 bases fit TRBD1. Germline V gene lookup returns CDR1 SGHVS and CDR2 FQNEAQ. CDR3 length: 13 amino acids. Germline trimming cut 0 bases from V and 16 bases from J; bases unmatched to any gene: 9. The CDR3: CASSLAQGDGQFF. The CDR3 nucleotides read TGTGCCAGCAGCTTAGCCCAGGGGGACGGCCAATTCTTC.